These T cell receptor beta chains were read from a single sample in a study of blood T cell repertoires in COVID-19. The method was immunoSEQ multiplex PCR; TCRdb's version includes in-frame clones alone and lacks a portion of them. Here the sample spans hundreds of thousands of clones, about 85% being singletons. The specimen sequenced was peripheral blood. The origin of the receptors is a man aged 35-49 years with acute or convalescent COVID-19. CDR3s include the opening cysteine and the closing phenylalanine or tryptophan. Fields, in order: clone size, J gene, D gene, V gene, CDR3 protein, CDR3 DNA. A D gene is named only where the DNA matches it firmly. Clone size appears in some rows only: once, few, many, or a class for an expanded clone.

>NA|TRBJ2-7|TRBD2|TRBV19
CASSRRGYREDEQYF
TGTGCCAGTAGTCGGCGGGGCTATCGGGAGGACGAGCAGTACTTC
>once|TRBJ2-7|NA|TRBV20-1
CSASGTSLAGDEQYF
TGCAGTGCTAGTGGCACCTCCCTGGCCGGGGACGAGCAGTACTTC
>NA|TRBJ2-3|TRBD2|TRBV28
CVSSGGPPTDTQYF
TGTGTTTCTAGCGGGGGGCCTCCCACAGATACGCAGTATTTT
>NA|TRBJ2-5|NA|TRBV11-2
CASRAPGLQTQYF
TGTGCCAGCAGGGCCCCGGGATTACAGACCCAGTACTTC
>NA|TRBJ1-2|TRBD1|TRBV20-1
CSVKGAYGYTF
TGCAGTGTAAAGGGGGCCTATGGCTACACCTTC
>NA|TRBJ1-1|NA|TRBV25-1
CASSLHSNTEAFF
TGTGCCAGCAGCCTCCACAGTAACACTGAAGCTTTCTTT
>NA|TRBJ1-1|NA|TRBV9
CASSEGREGTEAFF
TGTGCCAGCAGCGAAGGACGGGAAGGCACTGAAGCTTTCTTT
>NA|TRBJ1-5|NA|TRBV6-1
CASSEAEGQPQHF
TGTGCCAGCAGTGAAGCTGAGGGCCAGCCCCAGCATTTT
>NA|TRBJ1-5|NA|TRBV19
CASGLIYGNQPQHF
TGTGCCAGTGGTTTAATCTACGGCAATCAGCCCCAGCATTTT
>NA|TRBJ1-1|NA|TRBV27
CASSSTGFGTEAFF
TGTGCCAGCAGTTCCACAGGGTTTGGCACTGAAGCTTTCTTT
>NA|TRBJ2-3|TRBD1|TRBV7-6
CASSFGGQGVQDTQYF
TGTGCCAGCAGCTTCGGCGGACAGGGTGTACAAGATACGCAGTATTTT
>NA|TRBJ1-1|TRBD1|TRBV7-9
CASRSGQGKWTEAFF
TGTGCCAGCAGATCAGGACAGGGGAAATGGACTGAAGCTTTCTTT
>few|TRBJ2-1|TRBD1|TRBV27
CASSLRPTRTGNEQFF
TGTGCCAGCAGTCTCCGCCCTACCCGGACAGGCAATGAGCAGTTCTTC
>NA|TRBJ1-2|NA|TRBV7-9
CASSRLGWPGGGGYTF
TGTGCCAGCAGCCGCTTAGGTTGGCCCGGAGGAGGTGGCTACACCTTC
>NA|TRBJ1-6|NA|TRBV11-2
CASSGGATYNSPLHF
TGTGCCAGCAGCGGGGGGGCCACCTATAATTCACCCCTCCACTTT
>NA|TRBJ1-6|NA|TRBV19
CASSNQGSYNSPLHF
TGTGCCAGTAGTAACCAGGGGTCCTATAATTCACCCCTCCACTTT
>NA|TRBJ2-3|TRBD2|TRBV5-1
CASSFIAGGSPDTQYF
TGCGCCAGCAGCTTCATAGCGGGGGGGAGTCCAGATACGCAGTATTTT
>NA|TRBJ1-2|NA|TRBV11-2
CASSLAAGYGYTF
TGTGCCAGCAGCTTAGCGGCAGGGTACGGCTACACCTTC
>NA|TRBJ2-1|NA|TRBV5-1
CASSSESLRGPFF
TGCGCCAGCAGCTCCGAATCCCTGCGGGGTCCGTTCTTC
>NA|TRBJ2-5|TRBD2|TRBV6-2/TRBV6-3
CASSYAGGLKTQYF
TGTGCCAGCAGTTACGCGGGGGGGCTAAAGACCCAGTACTTC
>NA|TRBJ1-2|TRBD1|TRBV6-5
CASSYSDRGAFGYTF
TGTGCCAGCAGTTACTCAGACAGGGGGGCTTTTGGCTACACCTTC
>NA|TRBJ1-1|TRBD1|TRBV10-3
CAISGTANTEAFF
TGTGCCATCAGCGGGACAGCGAACACTGAAGCTTTCTTT
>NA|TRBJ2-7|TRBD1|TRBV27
CASSPRQGRHYEQYF
TGTGCCAGCAGTCCTAGACAGGGTAGACACTACGAGCAGTACTTC
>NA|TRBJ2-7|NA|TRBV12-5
CASGFDRGYEQYF
TGTGCTAGTGGTTTCGATAGGGGTTACGAGCAGTACTTC
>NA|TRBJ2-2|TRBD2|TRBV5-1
CASSPLSGGITGELFF
TGCGCCAGCAGCCCCCTAAGCGGGGGGATCACCGGGGAGCTGTTTTTT
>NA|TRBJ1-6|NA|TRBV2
CASSLRGNSPLHF
TGTGCCAGCAGTCTCCGGGGTAATTCACCCCTCCACTTT
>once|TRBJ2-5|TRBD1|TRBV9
CASSPGTGGQETQYF
TGTGCCAGCAGCCCGGGGACAGGGGGGCAAGAGACCCAGTACTTC
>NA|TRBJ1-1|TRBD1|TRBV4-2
CASSQGRQGNTEAFF
TGTGCCAGCAGCCAAGGGAGACAGGGTAACACTGAAGCTTTCTTT
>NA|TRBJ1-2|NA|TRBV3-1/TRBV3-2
CASSQDQMGRGGYTF
TGTGCCAGCAGCCAAGATCAAATGGGGAGAGGAGGCTACACCTTC
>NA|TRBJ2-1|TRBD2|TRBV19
CASSPPGRGDEQFF
TGTGCCAGTAGCCCCCCCGGGAGGGGTGATGAGCAGTTCTTC
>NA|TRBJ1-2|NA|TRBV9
CASSVSGNYGYTF
TGTGCCAGCAGCGTTTCAGGCAACTATGGCTACACCTTC
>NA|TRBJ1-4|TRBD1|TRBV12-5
CASGSQGGNEKLFF
TGTGCTAGTGGTTCTCAGGGGGGTAATGAAAAACTGTTTTTT
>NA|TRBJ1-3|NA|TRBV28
CASRSTTGNSGNTIYF
TGTGCCAGCAGATCGACAACGGGGAACTCTGGAAACACCATATATTTT
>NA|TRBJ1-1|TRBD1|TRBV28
CASSPRTGWEAEAFF
TGTGCCAGCAGTCCCCGGACAGGTTGGGAGGCTGAAGCTTTCTTT
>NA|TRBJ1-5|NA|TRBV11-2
CASSLNAQGGQPQHF
TGTGCCAGCAGCTTAAATGCGCAGGGTGGTCAGCCCCAGCATTTT